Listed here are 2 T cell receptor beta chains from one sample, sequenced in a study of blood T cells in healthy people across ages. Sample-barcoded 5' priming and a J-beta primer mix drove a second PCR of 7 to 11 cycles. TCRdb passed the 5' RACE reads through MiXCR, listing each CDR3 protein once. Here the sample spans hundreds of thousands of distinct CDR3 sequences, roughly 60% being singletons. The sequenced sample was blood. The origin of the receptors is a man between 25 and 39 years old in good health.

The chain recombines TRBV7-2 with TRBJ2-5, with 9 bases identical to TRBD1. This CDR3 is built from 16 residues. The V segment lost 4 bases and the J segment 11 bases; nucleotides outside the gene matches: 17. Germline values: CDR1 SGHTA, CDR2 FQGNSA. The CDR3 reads CASSSSTGTGLREQYF. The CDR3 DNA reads TGTGCCAGCAGCTCCTCGACCGGGACAGGGTTGCGGGAGCAGTACTTC.

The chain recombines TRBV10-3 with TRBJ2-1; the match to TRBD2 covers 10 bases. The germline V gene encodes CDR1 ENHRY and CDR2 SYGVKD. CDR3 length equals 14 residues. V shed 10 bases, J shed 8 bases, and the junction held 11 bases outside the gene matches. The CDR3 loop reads CATSASGREDEQFF. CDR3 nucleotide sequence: TGTGCCACCAGCGCTAGCGGGAGAGAAGATGAGCAGTTCTTC.